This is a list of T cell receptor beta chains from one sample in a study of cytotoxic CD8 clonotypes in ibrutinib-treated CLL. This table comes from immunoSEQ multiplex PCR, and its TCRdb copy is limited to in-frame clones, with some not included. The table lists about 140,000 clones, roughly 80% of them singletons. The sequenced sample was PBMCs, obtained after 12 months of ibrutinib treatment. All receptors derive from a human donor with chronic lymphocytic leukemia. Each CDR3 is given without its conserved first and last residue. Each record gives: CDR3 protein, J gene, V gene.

ASSLYGGTNPRDYGYT | TRBJ1-2 | TRBV13
ASSPEIGLYGYT | TRBJ1-2 | TRBV5-1
ASRSTGPNYNEKLF | TRBJ1-4 | TRBV28
AISGQGLGAF | TRBJ1-1 | TRBV10-3
ASRLQGAYEQY | TRBJ2-7 | TRBV27
ASSPRTDSPNSPLH | TRBJ1-6 | TRBV18
ASSFTFTDTQY | TRBJ2-3 | TRBV7-2
ASSLSGGHNEQY | TRBJ2-7 | TRBV28
ASPQPSYKIAKNIQY | TRBJ2-4 | TRBV4-3
AIRGTGREETQY | TRBJ2-5 | TRBV10-3
ASRPGLAGGTDTQY | TRBJ2-3 | TRBV5-1
ASSRGLEVYNEQF | TRBJ2-1 | TRBV19